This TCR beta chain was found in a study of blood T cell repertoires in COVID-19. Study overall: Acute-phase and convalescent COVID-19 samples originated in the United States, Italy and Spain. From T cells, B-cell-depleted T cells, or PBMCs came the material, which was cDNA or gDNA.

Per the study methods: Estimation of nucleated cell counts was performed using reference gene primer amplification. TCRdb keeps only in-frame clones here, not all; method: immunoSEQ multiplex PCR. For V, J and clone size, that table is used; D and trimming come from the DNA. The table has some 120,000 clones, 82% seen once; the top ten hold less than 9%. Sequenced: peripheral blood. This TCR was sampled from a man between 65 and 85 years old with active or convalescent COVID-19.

Here the CDR3 DNA reads TGTGCCAGCAGTGAAGTTTACTCCTACGAGCAGTACTTC. Residues: CASSEVYSYEQYF. The rearrangement joins TRBV6-1 to TRBJ2-7; D is ambiguous. V lost 1 base and J lost 0, with 4 bases in between. CDR3 length: 13 amino acids. Germline CDR1 is MNHNS and CDR2 is SASEGT.